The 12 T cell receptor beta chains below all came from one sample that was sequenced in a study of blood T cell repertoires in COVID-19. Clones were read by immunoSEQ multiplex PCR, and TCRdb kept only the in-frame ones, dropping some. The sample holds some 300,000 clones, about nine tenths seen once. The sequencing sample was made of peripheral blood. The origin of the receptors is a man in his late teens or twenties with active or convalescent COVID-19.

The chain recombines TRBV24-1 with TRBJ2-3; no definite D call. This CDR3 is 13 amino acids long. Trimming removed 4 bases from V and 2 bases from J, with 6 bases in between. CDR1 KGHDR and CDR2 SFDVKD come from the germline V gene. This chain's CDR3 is CATSEFHTDTQYF. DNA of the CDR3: TGTGCCACCAGTGAATTCCACACAGATACGCAGTATTTT.

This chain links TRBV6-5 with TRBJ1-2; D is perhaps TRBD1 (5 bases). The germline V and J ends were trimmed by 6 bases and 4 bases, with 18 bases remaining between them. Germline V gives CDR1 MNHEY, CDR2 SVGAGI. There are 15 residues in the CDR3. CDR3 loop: CASSPLRGVGYGYTF. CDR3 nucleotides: TGTGCCAGCAGCCCCCTCCGGGGGGTTGGCTATGGCTACACCTTC.

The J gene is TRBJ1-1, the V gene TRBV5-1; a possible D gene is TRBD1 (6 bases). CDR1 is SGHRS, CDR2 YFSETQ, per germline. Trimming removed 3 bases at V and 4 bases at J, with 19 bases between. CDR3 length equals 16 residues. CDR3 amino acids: CASSSDTGSTSTEAFF. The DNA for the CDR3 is TGCGCCAGCAGCTCTGATACAGGGTCAACTAGCACTGAAGCTTTCTTT.

In nucleotides, the CDR3 is TGTGCCAGCAGCGATAGCGGAGGGGGGGACAATGAGCAGTTCTTC. Its protein product is CASSDSGGGDNEQFF. The V call is TRBV27, the J call TRBJ2-1; weak D call: TRBD2 (7 bases). The V end was cut by 6 bases, the J end by 5 bases, with 17 bases between. Germline V gene sequence: CDR1 MNHEY, CDR2 SMNVEV (reference sequence). The CDR3 sequence is 15 residues long.

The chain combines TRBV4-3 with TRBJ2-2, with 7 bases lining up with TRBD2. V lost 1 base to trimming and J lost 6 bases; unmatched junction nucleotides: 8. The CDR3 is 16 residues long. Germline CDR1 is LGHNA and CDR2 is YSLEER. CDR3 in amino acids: CASSQVLSSGPGELFF. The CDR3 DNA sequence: TGCGCCAGCAGCCAAGTGCTGTCTAGCGGTCCCGGGGAGCTGTTTTTT.

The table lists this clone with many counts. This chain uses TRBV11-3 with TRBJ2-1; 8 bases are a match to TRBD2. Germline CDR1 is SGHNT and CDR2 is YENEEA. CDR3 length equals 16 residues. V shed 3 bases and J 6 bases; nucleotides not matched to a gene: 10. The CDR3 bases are TGTGCCAGCAGCTTCTCCGGGACTAGGGGCTCCAATGAGCAGTTCTTC. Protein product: CASSFSGTRGSNEQFF.

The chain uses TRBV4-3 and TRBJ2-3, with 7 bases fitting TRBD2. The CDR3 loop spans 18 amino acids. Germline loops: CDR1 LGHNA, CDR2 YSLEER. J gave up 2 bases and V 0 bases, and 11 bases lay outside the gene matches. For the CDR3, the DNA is TGCGCCAGCAGCCAAGATAGGTTTCTAGCGGAAAACACAGATACGCAGTATTTT. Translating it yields CASSQDRFLAENTDTQYF.

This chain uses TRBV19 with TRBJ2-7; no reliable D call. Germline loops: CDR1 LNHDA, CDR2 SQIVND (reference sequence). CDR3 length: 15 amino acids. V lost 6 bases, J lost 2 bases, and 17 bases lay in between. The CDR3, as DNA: TGTGCCAGTAGCCAGAACGTGCAGGTCACCTACGAGCAGTACTTC. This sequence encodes CASSQNVQVTYEQYF.

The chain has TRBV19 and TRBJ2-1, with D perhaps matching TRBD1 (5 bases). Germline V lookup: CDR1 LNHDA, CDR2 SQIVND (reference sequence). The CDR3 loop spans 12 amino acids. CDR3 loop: CAYSWGSPPPFF. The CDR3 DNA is TGTGCTTACTCCTGGGGCTCTCCTCCCCCGTTCTTC. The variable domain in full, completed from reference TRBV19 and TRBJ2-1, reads DGGITQSPKYLFRKEGQNVTLSCEQNLNHDAMYWYRQDPGQGLRLIYYSQIVNDFQKGDIAEGYSVSREKKESFPLTVTSAQKNPTAFYLCAYSWGSPPPFFGPGTRLTVL.

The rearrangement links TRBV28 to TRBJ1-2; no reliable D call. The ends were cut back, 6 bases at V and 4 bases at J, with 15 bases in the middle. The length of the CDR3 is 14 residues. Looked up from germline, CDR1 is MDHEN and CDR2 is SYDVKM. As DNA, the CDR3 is TGTGCCAGCAGACTAGACGGAACTGTCTATGGCTACACCTTC. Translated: CASRLDGTVYGYTF.

The CDR3 DNA reads TGCAGCGTTGAAGATCCCAGGGGGTTTGAGTGGTTCTTC. Translation: CSVEDPRGFEWFF. The chain is built from TRBV29-1 and TRBJ2-1; 7 positions match TRBD1. V trimming: 0 bases; J trimming: 15 bases; junction bases outside the gene matches: 11. The length of the CDR3 is 13 residues. Per germline, CDR1 SQVTM and CDR2 ANQGSEA.

The CDR3 nucleotides are TGTGCCAGCAGCGAGGGGAACACTGAAGCTTTCTTT. This encodes CASSEGNTEAFF. V gene TRBV6-2 or TRBV6-3 combines with J gene TRBJ1-1; D is undetermined. Germline assignment: CDR1 MNHEY and CDR2 SVGEGT. CDR3 length: 12 residues. V lost 6 bases and J 1 base, leaving 6 bases between the germline ends.